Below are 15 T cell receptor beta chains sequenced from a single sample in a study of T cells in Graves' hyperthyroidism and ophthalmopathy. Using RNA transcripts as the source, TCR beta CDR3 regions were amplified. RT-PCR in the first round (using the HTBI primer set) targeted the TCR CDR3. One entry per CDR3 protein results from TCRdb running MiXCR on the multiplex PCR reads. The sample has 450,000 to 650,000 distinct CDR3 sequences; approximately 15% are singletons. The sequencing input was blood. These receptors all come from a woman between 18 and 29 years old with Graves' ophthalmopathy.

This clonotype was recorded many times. This chain's CDR3 is CASSLGQGYGYTF. The CDR3 nucleotides read TGTGCCAGCAGTTTAGGACAGGGCTATGGCTACACCTTC. This chain uses TRBV12-3 or TRBV12-4 with TRBJ1-2; TRBD1 matches at 7 bases. This CDR3 is 13 amino acids long. V dropped 1 base and J dropped 4; count of bases not matched to a gene: 0.

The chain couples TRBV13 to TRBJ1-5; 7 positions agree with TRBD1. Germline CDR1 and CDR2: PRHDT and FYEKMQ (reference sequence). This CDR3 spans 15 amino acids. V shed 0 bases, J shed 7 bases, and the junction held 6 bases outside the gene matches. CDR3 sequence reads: CASSLGGAGGQPQHF. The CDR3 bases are TGTGCCAGCAGCTTAGGAGGTGCAGGGGGGCAGCCCCAGCATTTT.

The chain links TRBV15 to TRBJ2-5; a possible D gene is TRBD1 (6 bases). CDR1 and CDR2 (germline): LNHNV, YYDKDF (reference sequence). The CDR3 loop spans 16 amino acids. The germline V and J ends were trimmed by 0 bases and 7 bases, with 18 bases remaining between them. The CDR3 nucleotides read TGTGCCACCAGCAGAGATGTGGGGGCCCCCGAGGTGACCCAGTACTTC. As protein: CATSRDVGAPEVTQYF.

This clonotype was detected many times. The CDR3 sequence: CASSPTGGNYEQYF. The CDR3 DNA is TGTGCCAGCAGCCCGACAGGGGGGAACTACGAGCAGTACTTC. V usage is TRBV9 and J usage is TRBJ2-7; 9 bases are a match to TRBD1. The CDR3 totals 14 residues. In germline, CDR1 is SGDLS, CDR2 YYNGEE. With 4 bases clipped from V and 3 bases from J, the junction kept 5 bases outside the gene matches.

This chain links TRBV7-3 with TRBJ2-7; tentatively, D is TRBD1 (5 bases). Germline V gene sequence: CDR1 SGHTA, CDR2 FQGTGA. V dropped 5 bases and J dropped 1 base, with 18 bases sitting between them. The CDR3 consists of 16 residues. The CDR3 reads CASSPGFSRASYEQYF. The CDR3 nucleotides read TGTGCCAGCAGCCCAGGTTTTAGCAGGGCATCCTACGAGCAGTACTTC.

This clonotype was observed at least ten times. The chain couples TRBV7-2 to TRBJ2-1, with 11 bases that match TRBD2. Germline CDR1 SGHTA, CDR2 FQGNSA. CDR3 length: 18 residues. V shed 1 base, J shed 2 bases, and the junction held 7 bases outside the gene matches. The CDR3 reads CASSLGLAGGSAYNEQFF. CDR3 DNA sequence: TGTGCCAGCAGCTTAGGGCTAGCGGGAGGCTCCGCCTACAATGAGCAGTTCTTC. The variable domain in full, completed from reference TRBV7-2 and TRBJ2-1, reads GAGVSQSPSNKVTEKGKDVELRCDPISGHTALYWYRQSLGQGLEFLIYFQGNSAPDKSGLPSDRFSAERTGGSVSTLTIQRTQQEDSAVYLCASSLGLAGGSAYNEQFFGPGTRLTVL.

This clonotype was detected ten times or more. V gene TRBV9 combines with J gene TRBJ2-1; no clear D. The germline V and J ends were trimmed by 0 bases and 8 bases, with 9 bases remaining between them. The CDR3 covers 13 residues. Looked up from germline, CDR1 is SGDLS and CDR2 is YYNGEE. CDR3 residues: CASSVGVYDEQFF. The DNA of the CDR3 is TGTGCCAGCAGCGTAGGAGTGTACGATGAGCAGTTCTTC.

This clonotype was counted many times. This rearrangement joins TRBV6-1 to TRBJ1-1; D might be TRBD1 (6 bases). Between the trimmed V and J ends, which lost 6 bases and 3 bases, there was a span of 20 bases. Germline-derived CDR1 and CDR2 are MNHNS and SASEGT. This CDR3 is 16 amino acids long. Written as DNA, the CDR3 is TGTGCCAGCAGCGCAGATACAGGGATATGGTACACTGAAGCTTTCTTT. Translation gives CASSADTGIWYTEAFF.

The CDR3 here is CASSPPGVFGGDGYTF. CDR3 coding DNA: TGTGCCAGCTCACCACCGGGGGTGTTCGGGGGGGACGGCTACACCTTC. The chain is built from TRBV18 and TRBJ1-2, with D possibly being TRBD1 (5 bases). The V gene lost 0 bases and the J gene lost 8 bases, with 19 bases spanning the gap. Germline V gives CDR1 KGHSH, CDR2 LQKENI. CDR3 length: 16 amino acids.

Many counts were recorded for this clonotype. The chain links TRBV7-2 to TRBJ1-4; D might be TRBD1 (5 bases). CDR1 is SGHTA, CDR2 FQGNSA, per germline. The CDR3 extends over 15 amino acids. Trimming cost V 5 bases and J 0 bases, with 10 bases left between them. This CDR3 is CASSRWGATNEKLFF. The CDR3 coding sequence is TGTGCCAGCAGCCGGTGGGGGGCAACTAATGAAAAACTGTTTTTT.

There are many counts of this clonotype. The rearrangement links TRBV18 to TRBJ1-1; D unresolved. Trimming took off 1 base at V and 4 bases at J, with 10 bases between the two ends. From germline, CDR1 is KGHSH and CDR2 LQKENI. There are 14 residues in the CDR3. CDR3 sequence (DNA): TGTGCCAGCTCACCACAGAGGGAGTCCACTGAAGCTTTCTTT. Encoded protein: CASSPQRESTEAFF.

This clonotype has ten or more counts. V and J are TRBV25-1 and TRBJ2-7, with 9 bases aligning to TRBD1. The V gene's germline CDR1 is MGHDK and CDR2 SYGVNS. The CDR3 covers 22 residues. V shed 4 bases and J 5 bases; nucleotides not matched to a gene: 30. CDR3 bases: TGTGCCAGCAGTGGGTTGATGTTACGGAGTCCCACGAGGGGGACAGGGTACGACGAGCAGTACTTC. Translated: CASSGLMLRSPTRGTGYDEQYF.

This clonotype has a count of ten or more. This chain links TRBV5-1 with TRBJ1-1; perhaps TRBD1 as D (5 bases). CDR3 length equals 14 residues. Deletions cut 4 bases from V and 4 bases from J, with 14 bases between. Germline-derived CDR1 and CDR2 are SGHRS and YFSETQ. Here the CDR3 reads CASSATGGATEAFF. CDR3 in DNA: TGCGCCAGCAGCGCCACCGGAGGGGCCACTGAAGCTTTCTTT.

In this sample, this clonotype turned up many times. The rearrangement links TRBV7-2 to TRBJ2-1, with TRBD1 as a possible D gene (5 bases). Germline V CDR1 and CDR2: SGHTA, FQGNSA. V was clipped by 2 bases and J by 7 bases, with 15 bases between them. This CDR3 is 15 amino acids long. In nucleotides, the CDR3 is TGTGCCAGCAGCTTAAACTGGGGCTTCCCAAATGAGCAGTTCTTC. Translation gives CASSLNWGFPNEQFF.

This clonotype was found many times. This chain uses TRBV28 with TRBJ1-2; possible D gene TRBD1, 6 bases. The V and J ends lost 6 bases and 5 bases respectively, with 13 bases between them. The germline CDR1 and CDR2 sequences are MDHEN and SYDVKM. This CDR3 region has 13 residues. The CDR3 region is CASRLTGSYGYTF. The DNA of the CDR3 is TGTGCCAGCAGATTAACAGGGAGTTATGGCTACACCTTC.